This T cell receptor (beta chain) was retrieved from a study of T cells after yellow fever vaccination. The study's findings and limits: Abundant bulk-population clonotypes could contaminate the FACS-sorted repertoires.

This CDR3 has 16 amino acids. The germline V and J ends were trimmed by 1 base and 8 bases, with 20 bases remaining between them. The germline CDR1 and CDR2 sequences are SEHNR and FQNEAQ (reference sequence). This clonotype was seen a handful of times. Its antigen is not known. MiXCR, run by TCRdb on the 5' RACE reads, gives a single entry per CDR3 protein. The data hold around 310,000 distinct CDR3 sequences, with around 3.6% observed a single time. Sequencing used PBMCs, obtained on the day of the yellow fever booster vaccination. The V and J genes are TRBV7-9 and TRBJ1-2; no clear D. The clonotype comes from a man between 18 and 35 years old who received the YFV17D yellow fever vaccine. The CDR3 DNA sequence: TGTGCCAGCAGCTTAGAAAGGCCGGGCCACCAAATGGGCTACACCTTC. Amino acids: CASSLERPGHQMGYTF.